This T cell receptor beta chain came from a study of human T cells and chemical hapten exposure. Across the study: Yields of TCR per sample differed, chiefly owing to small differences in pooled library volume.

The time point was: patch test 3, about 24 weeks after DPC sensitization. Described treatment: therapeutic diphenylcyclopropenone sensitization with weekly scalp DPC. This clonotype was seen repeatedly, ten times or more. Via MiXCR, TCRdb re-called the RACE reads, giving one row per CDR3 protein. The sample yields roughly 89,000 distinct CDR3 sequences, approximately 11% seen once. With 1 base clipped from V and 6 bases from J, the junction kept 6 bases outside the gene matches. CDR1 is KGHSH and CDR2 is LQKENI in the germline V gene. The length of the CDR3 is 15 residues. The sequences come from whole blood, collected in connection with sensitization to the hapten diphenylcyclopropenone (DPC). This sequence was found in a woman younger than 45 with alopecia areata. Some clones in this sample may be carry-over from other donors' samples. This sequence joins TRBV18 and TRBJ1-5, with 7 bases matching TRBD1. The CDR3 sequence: CASSPRPGGVQPQHF. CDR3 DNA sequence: TGTGCCAGCTCACCACGGCCAGGGGGGGTTCAGCCCCAGCATTTT.